This TCR beta chain was sequenced in a study of blood T cell repertoires in COVID-19. Study-level information: Acute and convalescent COVID-19 specimens originated in the United States, Italy and Spain.

Study processing details: Using reference gene primer amplification, nucleated cell counts were estimated. This table comes from immunoSEQ multiplex PCR, and its TCRdb copy is limited to in-frame clones, with some not included. V and J calls and clone size are those listed in that table; D and trimming were worked out from the DNA. The sample has 450,000 to 500,000 clones; 75% to 90% are singletons. V was cut by 0 bases and J by 4 bases, with 16 bases left in between. The CDR3 spans 16 residues. The germline V gene encodes CDR1 LGHDT and CDR2 YNNKEL (reference sequence). Sequenced material: peripheral blood. The receptor's source is a human donor in a cohort sampled during active COVID-19. V usage is TRBV3-1 (or the pseudogene TRBV3-2) and J usage is TRBJ2-7, with D maybe TRBD2 (6 bases). The CDR3 DNA sequence: TGTGCCAGCAGCCAAGATCTGTCCAGTCGGGGGTACGAGCAGTACTTC. It yields the protein CASSQDLSSRGYEQYF.